This T cell receptor beta chain was documented in a study of T-cell memory formation after mild COVID-19. Whole-study results and caveats: CD4+ bias marked clones expanding day 15 to 37, unlike balanced contracting clones.

Remarks on this clonotype: The target antigen is unknown.

TCRalpha and TCRbeta libraries used 5'RACE with constant-segment primers and UMIs. Via MiXCR, TCRdb re-called the 5' RACE reads, giving one row per CDR3 protein. The sample contains under 400,000 distinct CDR3 sequences, around 28% of which appear only once. The germline V gene encodes CDR1 DFQATT and CDR2 SNEGSKA (reference sequence). V shed 2 bases, J shed 3 bases, and the junction held 8 bases outside the gene matches. The CDR3 totals 16 residues. Sequencing was performed on PBMCs or a T cell subset sorted from them (not recorded which). The sequence was obtained from an adult woman who had mild COVID-19 (a few samples of this study predate the infection). Cell type and time point are not known. This sequence joins TRBV20-1 and TRBJ2-3, with 10 bases lining up with TRBD2. CDR3 loop: CSARLAGDRETDTQYF. In DNA, the CDR3 is TGCAGTGCTAGACTAGCGGGAGATCGAGAAACAGATACGCAGTATTTT.